These 15 T cell receptor beta chains came from one sample sequenced in a study of T cell responses to AZD1222 COVID-19 vaccine. Sequencing used immunoSEQ multiplex PCR; TCRdb keeps in-frame clones, though not all of them. The sample carries around 150,000 clones, about 80% recorded once. The sample in question was peripheral blood, obtained on day 0 of AZD1222 vaccination. The receptors originated from an adult in good health.

The chain is built from TRBV12-3 or TRBV12-4 and TRBJ1-1, with D unclear. This CDR3 spans 13 amino acids. V gave up 8 bases and J gave up 1 base, with 11 bases separating them. The CDR3 bases are TGTGCCAGCGGGGTCCAATGGAACACTGAAGCTTTCTTT. Translation gives CASGVQWNTEAFF.

This chain connects TRBV9 to TRBJ2-1; possibly TRBD1 for D (6 bases). The ends were cut back, 6 bases at V and 8 bases at J, with 18 bases in the middle. The V gene's germline CDR1 is SGDLS and CDR2 YYNGEE. This CDR3 comprises 14 residues. The CDR3 sequence: CASNRDMERDEQFF. The CDR3 DNA is TGTGCCAGCAACCGGGACATGGAAAGAGATGAGCAGTTCTTC.

V gene TRBV27 combines with J gene TRBJ1-2; no firm D call. The germline gives CDR1 MNHEY, CDR2 SMNVEV (reference sequence). This CDR3 region has 13 residues. The V gene lost 2 bases and the J gene lost 8 bases, with 12 bases spanning the gap. CDR3: CASSLTGYGGYTF. The CDR3 DNA sequence: TGTGCCAGCAGTTTAACGGGTTATGGGGGCTACACCTTC.

The rearrangement uses TRBV5-1 and TRBJ2-7; unclear D gene. Trimming stripped 4 bases from V and 7 bases from J, with 18 bases between. CDR3 length: 14 amino acids. CDR1 is SGHRS, CDR2 YFSETQ, per germline. The CDR3 bases are TGCGCCAGCAGCCCGAGTGACGGGTCTTGGGAGCAGTACTTC. Translation: CASSPSDGSWEQYF.

The DNA for the CDR3 is TGTGCCAGCAGCCCACCTGGGTCAGGGACCTCCTATGGCTACACCTTC. It is translated as CASSPPGSGTSYGYTF. The chain carries TRBV5-6 and TRBJ1-2; a weak D match, TRBD1 (5 bases). Germline CDR1 is SGHDT and CDR2 is YYEEEE. V shed 4 bases and J shed 4 bases, with 20 bases lying between them. CDR3 length: 16 residues.

The chain couples TRBV6-1 to TRBJ2-1; D might be TRBD1 (5 bases). Germline V gives CDR1 MNHNS, CDR2 SASEGT. Trimming removed 1 base at V and 6 bases at J, with 13 bases between. The CDR3 is 15 amino acids. CDR3 coding DNA: TGTGCCAGCAGTGAAGGAGATGGGGCAGTCAATGAGCAGTTCTTC. It is translated as CASSEGDGAVNEQFF.

The gene calls are TRBV11-3 and TRBJ1-1, with no clear D. The CDR3 consists of 15 residues. The ends were cut back, 2 bases at V and 0 bases at J, with 10 bases in the middle. Per the germline V gene, CDR1 is SGHNT and CDR2 is YENEEA. The DNA of the CDR3 is TGTGCCAGCAGCTTAAATGGGGTTATGAACACTGAAGCTTTCTTT. This translates into CASSLNGVMNTEAFF.

V gene TRBV6-2 or TRBV6-3 combines with J gene TRBJ1-5; possible D gene TRBD1, 6 bases. The CDR3 is made up of 15 amino acids. Germline-derived CDR1 and CDR2 are MNHEY and SVGEGT. V shed 3 bases and J shed 6 bases, with 15 bases lying between them. The CDR3 bases are TGTGCCAGCAGTTATTTACTACAGGGCCCTCAGCCCCAGCATTTT. Encoded protein: CASSYLLQGPQPQHF.

This chain uses TRBV9 with TRBJ1-2, with D tentatively TRBD1 (5 bases). Trimming shortened V by 0 bases and J by 2 bases, and 11 bases separated the two germline ends. The V gene's germline CDR1 is SGDLS and CDR2 YYNGEE. The CDR3 sequence is 15 residues long. The CDR3 is CASSVGGATNYGYTF. CDR3 DNA: TGTGCCAGCAGCGTAGGCGGGGCGACCAACTATGGCTACACCTTC. The full variable domain, with the rest looked up from reference TRBV9 and TRBJ1-2, is DSGVTQTPKHLITATGQRVTLRCSPRSGDLSVYWYQQSLDQGLQFLIQYYNGEERAKGNILERFSAQQFPDLHSELNLSSLELGDSALYFCASSVGGATNYGYTFGSGTRLTVV.

The chain links TRBV30 to TRBJ1-1; 9 bases are shared with TRBD1. V dropped 4 bases and J dropped 0; count of bases not matched to a gene: 12. The germline V gene encodes CDR1 GTSNPN and CDR2 SVGIG (reference sequence). The length of the CDR3 is 17 residues. The CDR3 spells CAWTPTGGATLNTEAFF. In DNA, the CDR3 is TGTGCCTGGACCCCAACAGGGGGCGCGACCTTGAACACTGAAGCTTTCTTT.

This chain links TRBV27 with TRBJ1-5, with unresolved D. Deletions cut 6 bases from V and 0 bases from J, with 6 bases between. The CDR3 has 13 amino acids. Germline CDR1 is MNHEY and CDR2 is SMNVEV (reference sequence). CDR3 sequence: CASRVGSNQPQHF. The CDR3 DNA sequence: TGTGCCAGCAGGGTGGGTAGCAATCAGCCCCAGCATTTT.

In its sample, this clone was seen once. The chain is built from TRBV6-5 and TRBJ1-1; D gene unclear. The CDR3 loop spans 12 amino acids. V was shortened by 6 bases and J by 4 bases, with 9 bases between the two germline ends. Germline V gene lookup returns CDR1 MNHEY and CDR2 SVGAGI. As DNA, the CDR3 is TGTGCCAGCAGGCCTTGGTTCACTGAAGCTTTCTTT. It translates to CASRPWFTEAFF.

The V gene is TRBV6-1, the J gene TRBJ1-6, with D unclear. The CDR3 length is 12 residues. CDR1 is MNHNS and CDR2 is SASEGT in the germline V gene. The V gene lost 0 bases and the J gene lost 16 bases, with 10 bases spanning the gap. The CDR3 sequence is CASSEARRDLHF. For the CDR3, the DNA is TGTGCCAGCAGTGAAGCGCGGAGAGATCTCCACTTT.

The V and J genes are TRBV6-1 and TRBJ1-6; possible D gene TRBD1, 6 bases. V lost 2 bases and J 7 bases, leaving 12 bases between the germline ends. The CDR3 extends over 15 amino acids. The germline V gene has CDR1 MNHNS and CDR2 SASEGT. The chain's CDR3 is CASSEMDRVNSPLHF. In DNA, the CDR3 is TGTGCCAGCAGTGAAATGGACAGAGTGAATTCACCCCTCCACTTT.

The chain recombines TRBV7-6 with TRBJ1-5; D is perhaps TRBD1 (5 bases). Germline CDR1 SGHVS, CDR2 FNYEAQ. This CDR3 is 17 amino acids long. V lost 1 base and J lost 5, with 18 bases in between. The CDR3 region is CASSLDVSGAGHQPQHF. The CDR3 DNA sequence: TGTGCCAGCAGCTTAGACGTTTCCGGGGCAGGGCATCAGCCCCAGCATTTT.